A selection of T cell receptor beta chains follows, all from one sample in a study of metastatic and nonmetastatic thyroid tumors. MiXCR was used by TCRdb to re-call the PCR reads. This sample yields over 14,000 clones, of which 3.6% are seen a single time; 25% to 30% belongs to the top ten. Specimen: tumor tissue. The receptors stem from a female donor with papillary thyroid cancer or a benign thyroid nodule (not recorded which). Some clones in this sample may be carry-over from other donors' samples. The CDR3 runs from the conserved cysteine through the conserved F or W. Each record gives: CDR3 length, D gene, V gene, J gene, clone size, CDR3 DNA, CDR3 protein. A D gene is named only where the DNA matches it firmly. For some rows the clone size is stated as once, few or many, or as a class when expanded; others skip it.

16,-,TRBV20-1,TRBJ2-2,few,TGCAGTGCTAGAGATTCGCGTAGCAGGAGTACCGGGGAGCTGTTTTTT,CSARDSRSRSTGELFF
16,-,TRBV19,TRBJ1-5,-,TGTGCCAGTAGTAAGGGAGGACAGATAGTTCGTCAGCCCCAGCATTTT,CASSKGGQIVRQPQHF
16,-,TRBV2,TRBJ2-1,-,TGTGCCAGCAGTGGTCTCCTCAAAATCGCCTACAATGAGCAGTTCTTC,CASSGLLKIAYNEQFF
11,-,TRBV20-1,TRBJ1-1,few,TGCAGTGCTAGGGTTCCCACTGAAGCTTTCTTT,CSARVPTEAFF
14,-,TRBV2,TRBJ2-3,few,TGTGCCAGCGGACCCCGCTTTGGCGCAGATACGCAGTATTTT,CASGPRFGADTQYF
12,-,TRBV28,TRBJ2-7,-,TGTGCCAGCAGCCCCCGGGGGTGGGAGCAGTACTTC,CASSPRGWEQYF
14,-,TRBV27,TRBJ2-3,large,TGTGCCAGCAGTTTCATAGGGAACACAGATACGCAGTATTTT,CASSFIGNTDTQYF
19,TRBD2,TRBV12-5,TRBJ2-1,-,TGTGCTAGTGGTTTGGTACTATTCGGGCGGGGGGGAATCTGCAACGAGCAGTTCTTC,CASGLVLFGRGGICNEQFF
12,TRBD1,TRBV2,TRBJ1-1,-,TGTGCCAGCAGGGGGGACAGCTTTGAAGCTTTCTTT,CASRGDSFEAFF
11,-,TRBV5-6,TRBJ2-7,many,TGTGCCAGCAGCTTAGGTGACGAGCAGTACTTC,CASSLGDEQYF
15,-,TRBV28,TRBJ1-6,-,TGTGCCAGCAGTCCCCGTTTTAGGGGGTCCTCACCCCTCCACTTT,CASSPRFRGSSPLHF
14,-,TRBV19,TRBJ1-1,-,TGTGCCAGCCTCCTCAGGGGCACGAACACTGAAGCTTTCTTT,CASLLRGTNTEAFF
14,-,TRBV6-1,TRBJ2-7,-,TGTGCCAGCATTTATCCCAACCGGGGGCACGAACAGTACTTC,CASIYPNRGHEQYF
15,TRBD1,TRBV12-3/TRBV12-4,TRBJ2-2,few,TGTGCCAGCAGTTACCAAACAGGGGGCACCGGGGAGCTGTTTTTT,CASSYQTGGTGELFF
13,TRBD2,TRBV15,TRBJ2-1,-,TGTGCCACCAGCAGACTAGCGGGAGAGGAGCAGTTCTTC,CATSRLAGEEQFF
16,TRBD2,TRBV19,TRBJ2-5,-,TGTGCCAGTAGTAATGGCGCAGCGGGGGGTGGAGAGACCCAGTACTTC,CASSNGAAGGGETQYF
13,-,TRBV10-3,TRBJ1-2,few,TGTGCCGCACGTACAGGCGATGGCTATGGCTACACCTTC,CAARTGDGYGYTF
14,-,TRBV6-1,TRBJ2-2,-,TGTGCCACCTCAGCCTGGAGCGGGACCGGGGAGCTGTTTTTT,CATSAWSGTGELFF
15,-,TRBV7-2,TRBJ2-3,few,TGTGCCAGCAGCTTAGCGGGGCGACACACAGATACGCAGTATTTT,CASSLAGRHTDTQYF
13,-,TRBV6-5,TRBJ1-5,-,TGTGCCAGCAGTTACGGAGGGCATCAGCCCCAGCATTTT,CASSYGGHQPQHF
15,-,TRBV6-2/TRBV6-3,TRBJ2-2,few,TGTGCCAGCAGCCTCATGGGAGTTAACACCGGGGAGCTGTTTTTT,CASSLMGVNTGELFF
14,-,TRBV6-5,TRBJ2-5,-,TGTGCCAGCAGTAACCGGGGGAGGGGGGAGACCCAGTACTTC,CASSNRGRGETQYF
14,TRBD2,TRBV6-9,TRBJ2-5,few,TGCGCCAGCAGCGGCAGCGGGAGAGGAGAGACCCAGTACTTC,CASSGSGRGETQYF
15,TRBD2,TRBV6-9,TRBJ2-1,few,TGTGCCAGCAGTTTCCTAGCGGGAGAGGGCAATGAGCAGTTCTTC,CASSFLAGEGNEQFF
17,-,TRBV9,TRBJ1-3,-,TGTGCCAGCAGCGTAACCCCCTCAGAAGCGACGGAAAACACCATATATTTT,CASSVTPSEATENTIYF
11,-,TRBV6-1,TRBJ1-3,-,TGTGCCAGCCGCTCTGGAAACACCATATATTTT,CASRSGNTIYF
17,-,TRBV6-5,TRBJ2-2,-,TGTGCCAGCAGTTACCCACAGGGTCAGTCAGATCCCGGGGAGCTGTTTTTT,CASSYPQGQSDPGELFF
14,-,TRBV4-2,TRBJ1-2,few,TGTGCCAGCAGCCAGGAGGGAAAAGAGGATGGCTACACCTTC,CASSQEGKEDGYTF
14,TRBD1,TRBV28,TRBJ2-7,-,TGTGCCAGCAGTCAGAGGGACAGGGTCCACGAGCAGTACTTC,CASSQRDRVHEQYF
13,-,TRBV12-3/TRBV12-4,TRBJ1-3,few,TGTGCCAGCGGCCGGGACGAGGGAAACACCATATATTTT,CASGRDEGNTIYF
16,-,TRBV5-8,TRBJ2-7,-,TGTGCCAGCAGCCGACTTGGGGCGCCCCTTAAGAGTGAGCAGTACTTC,CASSRLGAPLKSEQYF
13,-,TRBV6-1,TRBJ1-6,few,TGTGCCAGCAGAGAAACAGCAAATTCACCCCTCCACTTT,CASRETANSPLHF
15,TRBD1,TRBV7-6,TRBJ1-5,few,TGTGCCAGCAGCTTAGAGGACAGGGTGGGACAGCCCCAGCATTTT,CASSLEDRVGQPQHF
15,-,TRBV27,TRBJ1-2,-,TGTGCCAGCAGTTTGGCAGGACGGCGGGTGAATGGCTACACCTTC,CASSLAGRRVNGYTF
13,-,TRBV6-1,TRBJ2-7,few,TGTGCCAGCAGAACCAGGGAAACCTACGAGCAGTACTTC,CASRTRETYEQYF
10,-,TRBV19,TRBJ1-1,medium-sized,TGTGCCAGTATCGGGACTGAAGCTTTCTTT,CASIGTEAFF
15,TRBD2,TRBV12-3/TRBV12-4,TRBJ2-7,few,TGTGCCAGCAGTATCTATAGCGGGAGTTCCTACGAGCAGTACTTC,CASSIYSGSSYEQYF
10,TRBD1,TRBV28,TRBJ1-2,-,TGTGCCAGCAGCACAGGGGTGTACACCTTC,CASSTGVYTF
15,TRBD2,TRBV6-1,TRBJ2-7,-,TGTGCCAGCAGTTACCTTGGGACTAGCGGTTACGAGCAGTACTTC,CASSYLGTSGYEQYF
17,TRBD2,TRBV6-5,TRBJ2-3,few,TGTTCCAGCAGTTCCCTAGCGGGAGGTGGGAGCACAGATACGCAGTATTTT,CSSSSLAGGGSTDTQYF
13,-,TRBV7-9,TRBJ1-1,few,TGTGCCAGCAGCTCCGCAGGGAACACTGAAGCTTTCTTT,CASSSAGNTEAFF
15,-,TRBV9,TRBJ2-7,-,TGTGCCAGCAGCGTAACATTGGGGGGTAGCTACGAGCAGTACTTC,CASSVTLGGSYEQYF
19,-,TRBV4-1,TRBJ1-3,few,TGCGCCAGCAGCCAAGATCCCCACGAGACAGGAAACTCTGGAAACACCATATATTTT,CASSQDPHETGNSGNTIYF
16,-,TRBV5-1,TRBJ2-1,medium-sized,TGCGCCAGCAGTAAATTAGGCGGTAGCTCCTACAATGAGCAGTTCTTC,CASSKLGGSSYNEQFF
20,TRBD1,TRBV2,TRBJ2-3,-,TGTGCCAGCAGTGAAGAGGGGGGGACAGGGGCCTCGTCAGTAGAAGATACGCAGTATTTT,CASSEEGGTGASSVEDTQYF